The rows below give T cell receptor beta chains drawn from one sample of a study of T cell responses to AZD1222 COVID-19 vaccine. TCRdb's copy holds only in-frame clones and misses some; the assay was immunoSEQ multiplex PCR. The table lists roughly 140,000 clones, around nine tenths of them singletons. The input for sequencing was peripheral blood, taken on day 0 of AZD1222 vaccination. The receptors were gathered from an adult in good health. The CDR3 runs from the conserved cysteine through the conserved F or W. The order of the fields is V gene, J gene, clone size, D gene, CDR3 protein, CDR3 DNA. D genes are given only for firm matches. Size tells how often a clone was seen (once, few, many) or the class of an expanded clone, and some rows leave it out.

>TRBV14|TRBJ2-7|-|TRBD1
CASSRYRGLNYEQYF
TGTGCCAGCAGCAGATACAGGGGTTTGAACTACGAGCAGTACTTC
>TRBV21-1|TRBJ1-2|-|-
CASSKVGGAAWLYGYTF
TGTGCCAGCAGCAAAGTGGGGGGGGCGGCCTGGCTATATGGCTACACCTTC
>TRBV9|TRBJ2-7|-|TRBD1
CASSVGTATYEQYF
TGTGCCAGCAGCGTCGGGACAGCCACCTACGAGCAGTACTTC
>TRBV7-3|TRBJ1-1|-|-
CASSSDRPNTEAFF
TGTGCCAGCAGCTCGGACAGACCGAACACTGAAGCTTTCTTT
>TRBV11-2|TRBJ2-3|-|-
CASSSVRGRDTDTQYF
TGTGCCAGCAGCTCTGTCAGGGGGAGGGACACAGATACGCAGTATTTT
>TRBV3-1/TRBV3-2|TRBJ2-2|-|-
CASSHSLRVAGRRWNTGELFF
TGTGCCAGCAGCCATTCGCTTAGGGTCGCGGGGCGACGGTGGAACACCGGGGAGCTGTTTTTT
>TRBV12-3/TRBV12-4|TRBJ2-3|-|-
CATRSGDTQYF
TGTGCCACCAGGTCGGGTGATACGCAGTATTTT
>TRBV7-9|TRBJ2-1|-|-
CASRTGTLSYNEQFF
TGTGCCAGCAGGACCGGGACACTCTCCTACAATGAGCAGTTCTTC
>TRBV28|TRBJ1-1|-|TRBD1
CASIGRQGRGTEAFF
TGTGCCAGCATAGGGAGACAGGGGCGAGGGACTGAAGCTTTCTTT
>TRBV6-2/TRBV6-3|TRBJ2-1|-|-
CASSSPYNEQFF
TGTGCCAGCAGCAGTCCCTACAATGAGCAGTTCTTC
>TRBV19|TRBJ1-4|few|-
CASSIQTWGGTNEKLFF
TGTGCCAGTAGTATCCAGACGTGGGGCGGTACTAATGAAAAACTGTTTTTT
>TRBV11-2|TRBJ2-7|-|TRBD1
CASTFTRGTSTYEQYF
TGTGCCAGCACCTTTACCAGGGGGACCTCAACCTACGAGCAGTACTTC
>TRBV7-3|TRBJ2-2|few|-
CASSLIQTGELFF
TGTGCCAGCAGCCTGATACAGACCGGGGAGCTGTTTTTT
>TRBV6-1|TRBJ2-1|-|-
CASSEMLASYNEQFF
TGTGCCAGCAGTGAAATGCTAGCGTCCTACAATGAGCAGTTCTTC
>TRBV9|TRBJ2-1|-|-
CASSVGGRPVGEQFF
TGTGCCAGCAGCGTAGGGGGGCGGCCCGTTGGTGAGCAGTTCTTC
>TRBV12-3/TRBV12-4|TRBJ1-6|few|-
CASSLRDRAPLHF
TGTGCCAGCAGTTTGAGGGATAGGGCACCCCTCCACTTT
>TRBV25-1|TRBJ2-7|-|-
CASSEYGDTAYEQYF
TGTGCCAGCAGTGAATACGGAGACACCGCCTACGAGCAGTACTTC
>TRBV6-2/TRBV6-3|TRBJ2-1|-|TRBD1
CASTPRDRSYNEQFF
TGTGCCAGCACCCCGAGGGACAGATCCTACAATGAGCAGTTCTTC
>TRBV7-9|TRBJ2-7|-|-
CASSFNRAPREQYF
TGTGCCAGCAGCTTTAACAGGGCCCCTAGGGAGCAGTACTTC
>TRBV27|TRBJ1-6|few|TRBD1
CASSLRTGLSSPLHF
TGTGCCAGCAGTTTAAGGACAGGGTTAAGCTCACCCCTCCACTTT
>TRBV18|TRBJ2-1|-|-
CACAIGGRDNEQFF
TGTGCCTGCGCTATTGGGGGTCGCGACAATGAGCAGTTCTTC
>TRBV5-4|TRBJ2-6|-|-
CASSSSLVSGANVLTF
TGTGCCAGCAGCTCGAGCCTGGTCTCTGGGGCCAACGTCCTGACTTTC
>TRBV13|TRBJ1-2|-|TRBD1
CASSSRDRVFQLGYTF
TGTGCCAGCAGCTCACGGGACAGGGTGTTCCAGTTAGGCTACACCTTC
>TRBV28|TRBJ1-1|-|-
CASSLGVGSPEAFF
TGTGCCAGCAGTTTGGGGGTCGGGAGTCCTGAAGCTTTCTTT
>TRBV5-1|TRBJ2-1|-|-
CASSLTFLNNEQFF
TGCGCCAGCAGCTTGACTTTTTTAAACAATGAGCAGTTCTTC
>TRBV27|TRBJ1-5|-|TRBD1
CASSSGQGYSNQPQHF
TGTGCCAGCAGTTCGGGACAGGGCTATAGCAATCAGCCCCAGCATTTT
>TRBV12-3/TRBV12-4|TRBJ1-1|-|-
CASSQGPKGAFF
TGTGCCAGCAGCCAAGGGCCCAAGGGGGCTTTCTTT
>TRBV28|TRBJ1-6|-|-
CASSTLPYNSPLHF
TGTGCCAGTTCTACTCTGCCCTATAATTCACCCCTCCACTTT
>TRBV14|TRBJ1-5|-|-
CASIWLDGLQPQHF
TGTGCCAGCATTTGGTTGGATGGGCTTCAGCCCCAGCATTTT
>TRBV4-2|TRBJ1-5|once|TRBD1
CASSGYRGEQPQHF
TGTGCCAGCAGCGGATACAGGGGGGAACAGCCCCAGCATTTT
>TRBV28|TRBJ2-4|once|-
CASSSPGVTKNIQYF
TGTGCCAGCAGTTCTCCCGGGGTTACCAAAAACATTCAGTACTTC
>TRBV19|TRBJ2-1|once|-
CASSITGEQFF
TGTGCCAGTAGTATAACAGGGGAGCAGTTCTTC
>TRBV20-1|TRBJ1-2|-|-
CSARPIYGYTF
TGCAGTGCTAGACCAATCTATGGCTACACCTTC
>TRBV11-3|TRBJ2-1|once|-
CASSLGGSSYNEQFF
TGTGCCAGCAGCCTAGGGGGGAGCTCCTACAATGAGCAGTTCTTC
>TRBV6-2/TRBV6-3|TRBJ2-1|-|-
CASSALTFGLEQFF
TGTGCCAGCAGCGCCCTTACCTTCGGACTAGAGCAGTTCTTC
>TRBV29-1|TRBJ1-2|-|-
CSVEAGTGGYTF
TGCAGCGTTGAGGCAGGGACTGGTGGCTACACCTTC
>TRBV15|TRBJ2-7|-|-
CATSRDGTLGGYEQYF
TGTGCCACCAGCAGGGACGGGACACTAGGCGGTTACGAGCAGTACTTC
>TRBV7-8|TRBJ2-7|-|-
CASSWGTYEQYF
TGTGCCAGCAGCTGGGGAACCTACGAGCAGTACTTC
>TRBV27|TRBJ1-4|-|-
CASSRDGEKLFF
TGTGCCAGCAGTCGGGACGGAGAAAAACTGTTTTTT
>TRBV29-1|TRBJ1-1|-|-
CSVDMNTEAFF
TGCAGCGTTGATATGAACACTGAAGCTTTCTTT
>TRBV7-2|TRBJ2-7|-|-
CASSLRRERADEQYF
TGTGCCAGCAGCTTAAGAAGGGAGAGGGCGGACGAGCAGTACTTC
>TRBV11-2|TRBJ1-2|-|TRBD1
CASSLDRGRDRDGYTF
TGTGCCAGCAGCTTAGATAGGGGTCGGGACAGAGATGGCTACACCTTC
>TRBV7-8|TRBJ1-1|-|-
CASSLGVINTEAFF
TGTGCCAGCAGCCTCGGCGTGATCAACACTGAAGCTTTCTTT
>TRBV19|TRBJ2-7|-|-
CASNGDPTYEQYF
TGTGCCAGTAATGGGGATCCTACCTACGAGCAGTACTTC
>TRBV7-2|TRBJ1-2|-|-
CASSLESGAGHGYTF
TGTGCCAGCAGCTTAGAATCAGGTGCGGGGCATGGCTACACCTTC
>TRBV29-1|TRBJ1-2|-|TRBD1
CSAERQGAGYGYTF
TGCAGCGCCGAAAGACAGGGGGCGGGCTATGGCTACACCTTC
>TRBV6-5|TRBJ1-4|-|-
CASARTATNEKLFF
TGTGCCAGCGCCCGGACAGCAACTAATGAAAAACTGTTTTTT
>TRBV7-2|TRBJ2-5|-|-
CASSYSGGTQETQYF
TGTGCCAGCAGTTACTCGGGTGGGACCCAAGAGACCCAGTACTTC
>TRBV5-1|TRBJ1-4|once|TRBD1
CASRPQGGNEKLFF
TGCGCCAGCAGGCCACAGGGGGGGAATGAAAAACTGTTTTTT
>TRBV28|TRBJ1-6|-|TRBD1
CASSPQGPYNSPLHF
TGTGCCAGCAGTCCACAGGGGCCCTATAATTCACCCCTCCACTTT